This T cell receptor beta chain is drawn from a study of blood T cell repertoires in COVID-19. About the research overall: Whether acute or convalescent, the COVID-19 samples came from the United States, Italy and Spain.

Trimming cost V 1 base and J 14 bases, with 15 bases left between them. Per the germline V gene, CDR1 is SGHTA and CDR2 is FQGNSA. The CDR3 sequence is 14 residues long. Assay: immunoSEQ multiplex PCR; the TCRdb copy retains only in-frame clones and omits some. The sample lists roughly 160,000 clones; 79% were seen once. This clone was observed once. Material for sequencing was PBMCs or T cells enriched from blood (not recorded which). This sequence joins TRBV7-2 and TRBJ1-6; D not certain. The sequence was obtained from a woman between 65 and 79 years old in a cohort exposed to, infected with or recovered from COVID-19 (not recorded which). The CDR3 reads CASSLDSSGRALHF. The CDR3, as DNA: TGTGCCAGCAGCTTAGACAGCTCTGGGAGGGCCCTCCACTTT.